Sequencing of this T cell receptor (beta chain) was carried out in a study of OX40 agonist ivuxolimab in advanced cancers. Points from the study as a whole: A proportion of nonresponders additionally exhibited low normalized T-cell clonal expansion.

Germline CDR1 SGHKS, CDR2 YYEKEE (reference sequence). Losses at the gene ends were 7 bases for V and 0 bases for J; bases not matched to a gene: 8. The CDR3 consists of 16 residues. Here immunoSEQ multiplex PCR was the method, and the copy in TCRdb shows in-frame clones only, minus some. The table shows 35,000 to 50,000 clones, with 70% to 90% occurring only once. Turning to this clone: The antigen is unknown.

The V gene is TRBV5-5, the J gene TRBJ2-3; 10 bases are shared with TRBD1. This receptor was identified in an adult with an advanced solid tumor such as melanoma, head and neck, liver or kidney cancer. The sequenced sample was CD4+ or CD8+ T cells sorted from blood, obtained in a trial of the OX40 agonist ivuxolimab. CDR3 amino acids: CASGTTGGQSTDTQYF. The CDR3, as DNA: TGTGCCAGCGGCACGACAGGGGGCCAGAGCACAGATACGCAGTATTTT.